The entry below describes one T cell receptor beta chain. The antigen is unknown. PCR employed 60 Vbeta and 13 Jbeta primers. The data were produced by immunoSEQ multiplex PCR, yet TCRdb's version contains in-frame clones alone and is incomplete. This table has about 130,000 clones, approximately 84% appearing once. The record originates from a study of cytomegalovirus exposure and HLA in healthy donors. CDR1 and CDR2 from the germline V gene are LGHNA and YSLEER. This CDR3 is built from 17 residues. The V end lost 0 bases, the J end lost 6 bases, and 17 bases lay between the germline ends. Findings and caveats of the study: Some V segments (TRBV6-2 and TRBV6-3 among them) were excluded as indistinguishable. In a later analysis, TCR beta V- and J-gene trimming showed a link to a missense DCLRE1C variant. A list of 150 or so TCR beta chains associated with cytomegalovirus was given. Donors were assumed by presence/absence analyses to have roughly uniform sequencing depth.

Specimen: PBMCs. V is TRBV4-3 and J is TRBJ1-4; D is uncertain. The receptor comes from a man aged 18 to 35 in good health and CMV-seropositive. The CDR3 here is CASSQDYQVRPDEKLFF. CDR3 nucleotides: TGCGCCAGCAGCCAAGATTATCAGGTGCGCCCGGATGAAAAACTGTTTTTT.